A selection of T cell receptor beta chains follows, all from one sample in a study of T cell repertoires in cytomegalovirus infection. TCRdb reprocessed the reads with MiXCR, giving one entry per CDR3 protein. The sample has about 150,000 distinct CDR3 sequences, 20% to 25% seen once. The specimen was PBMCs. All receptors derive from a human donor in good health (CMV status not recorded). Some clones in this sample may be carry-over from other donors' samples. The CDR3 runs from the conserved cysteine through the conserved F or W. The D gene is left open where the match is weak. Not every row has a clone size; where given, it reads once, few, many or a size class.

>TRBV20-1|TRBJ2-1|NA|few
TGCAGTGCTAGAGATCTGCGGGGCTCCTACAATGAGCAGTTCTTC
CSARDLRGSYNEQFF
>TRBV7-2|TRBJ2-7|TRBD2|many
TGTGCCAGCAGCCGACGGACTAGCGGGGGCGAGCAGTACTTC
CASSRRTSGGEQYF
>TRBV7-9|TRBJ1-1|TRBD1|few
TGTGCCAGCAGCTTAGAGGGGACAGTGACTGAAGCTTTCTTT
CASSLEGTVTEAFF
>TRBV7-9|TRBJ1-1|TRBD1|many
TGTGCCAGCAGCTTATGGCGGACAGGGACCACTGAAGCTTTCTTT
CASSLWRTGTTEAFF
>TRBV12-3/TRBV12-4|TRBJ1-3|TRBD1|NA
TGTGCCAGCGGGCAGGGGGCTGCTGGAAACACCATATATTTT
CASGQGAAGNTIYF
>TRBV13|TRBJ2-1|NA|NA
TGTGCCAGCAGCTTGGAGGGGGGCGACTACTACAATGAGCAGTTCTTC
CASSLEGGDYYNEQFF
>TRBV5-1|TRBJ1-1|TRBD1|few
TGCGCCAGCAGCTTACGGACAGGGGGGAGCACTGAAGCTTTCTTT
CASSLRTGGSTEAFF
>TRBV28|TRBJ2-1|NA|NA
TGTGCCAGCAGTTTGTCACAGCCCAACAATGAGCAGTTCTTC
CASSLSQPNNEQFF
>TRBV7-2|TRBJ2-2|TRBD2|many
TGTGCCAGCAGCTTAGCGCGAAGACTAGCGGGAGGGCCCGGCGGGGAGCTGTTTTTT
CASSLARRLAGGPGGELFF
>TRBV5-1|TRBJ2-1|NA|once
TGCGCCAGCCGTGGGGCAGTGACGGGGGCGAGTGGGTTCTTC
CASRGAVTGASGFF
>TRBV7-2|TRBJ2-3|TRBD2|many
TGTGCCAGCAGCTTCGGGACTAGCGGGGGAGGGACGCAGTATTTT
CASSFGTSGGGTQYF
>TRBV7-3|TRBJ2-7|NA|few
TGTGCCAGCAGCTTATTCTTAAGGGGGGCGCGGGAGTGGTTCGAGCAGTACTTC
CASSLFLRGAREWFEQYF
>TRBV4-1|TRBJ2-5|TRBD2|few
TGCGCCAGCAGCCTCCATCTCGGGACTAGCGGGGATCGAGAGACCCAGTACTTC
CASSLHLGTSGDRETQYF
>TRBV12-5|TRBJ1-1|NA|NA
TGTGCTAGTGCCGTCGGGGGGGACACTGAAGCTTTCTTT
CASAVGGDTEAFF